The clone carrying this TCR beta chain turned up a few times. Its antigen remains unidentified. This entry comes from a study of T-cell memory formation after mild COVID-19. Looking at the study overall: There were largely donor-specific TCR clusters.

The study's findings and limits: Contracting clones from day 15 to 85 showed balanced CD4/CD8; later expanders favored CD4+.

5'RACE primed from the constant segment yielded TCR alpha and TCR beta cDNA libraries bearing sample barcodes and UMIs. Each CDR3 protein is one row after TCRdb ran MiXCR on the 5' RACE reads. The repertoire holds about 250,000 distinct CDR3 sequences, with around 17% as singletons. Germline CDR1 and CDR2: SGDLS and YYNGEE. This CDR3 has 14 amino acids. V lost 0 bases to trimming and J lost 0 bases, with 6 bases between them. This chain uses TRBV9 with TRBJ1-2; D not resolved. The clonotype comes from a man between 18 and 35 years old who had mild COVID-19 (a few samples of this study predate the infection). Cell type and time point are not known. What was sequenced was PBMCs or a T cell subset sorted from them (not recorded which). CDR3 protein: CASSVGSANYGYTF. Written as DNA, the CDR3 is TGTGCCAGCAGCGTAGGTAGCGCTAACTATGGCTACACCTTC.